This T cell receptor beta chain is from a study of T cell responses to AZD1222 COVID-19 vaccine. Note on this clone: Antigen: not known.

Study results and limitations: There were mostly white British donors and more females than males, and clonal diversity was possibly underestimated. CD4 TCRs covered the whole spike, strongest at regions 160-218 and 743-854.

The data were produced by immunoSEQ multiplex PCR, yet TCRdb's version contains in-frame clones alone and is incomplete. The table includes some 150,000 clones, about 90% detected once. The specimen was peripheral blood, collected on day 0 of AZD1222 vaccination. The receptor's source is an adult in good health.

Here the CDR3 reads CASSPLRGGDRNTEAFF. DNA for the CDR3: TGTGCCAGCAGCCCCCTAAGGGGAGGTGACAGGAACACTGAAGCTTTCTTT. The chain employs TRBV4-2 and TRBJ1-1, with D perhaps TRBD1 (5 bases). Germline CDR1 LGHNA, CDR2 YNFKEQ. The CDR3 spans 17 residues. Trimming left V 4 bases short and J 1 base short, with 19 bases between.